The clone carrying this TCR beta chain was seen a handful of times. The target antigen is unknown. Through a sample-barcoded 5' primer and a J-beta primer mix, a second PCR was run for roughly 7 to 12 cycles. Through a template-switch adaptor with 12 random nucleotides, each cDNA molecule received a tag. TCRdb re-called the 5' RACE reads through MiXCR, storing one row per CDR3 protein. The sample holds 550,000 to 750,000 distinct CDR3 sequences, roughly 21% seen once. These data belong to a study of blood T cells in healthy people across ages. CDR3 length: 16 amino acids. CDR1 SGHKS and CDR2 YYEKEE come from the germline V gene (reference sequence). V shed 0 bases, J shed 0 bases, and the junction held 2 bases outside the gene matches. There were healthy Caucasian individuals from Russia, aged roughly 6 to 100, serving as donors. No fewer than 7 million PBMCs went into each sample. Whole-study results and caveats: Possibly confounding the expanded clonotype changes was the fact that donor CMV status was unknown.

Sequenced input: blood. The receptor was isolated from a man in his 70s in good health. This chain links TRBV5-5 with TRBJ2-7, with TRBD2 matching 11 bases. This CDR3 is CASSLVTSGSSYEQYF. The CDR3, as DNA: TGTGCCAGCAGCTTGGTCACTAGCGGGAGCTCCTACGAGCAGTACTTC.